The source of this T cell receptor beta chain is a study of blood T cell repertoires in COVID-19. Study-level background: Some COVID-19 samples were acute and others convalescent; all came from the United States, Italy and Spain. PBMCs, B-cell-depleted T cells, or T cells were the source of the cDNA or gDNA that made up the material.

While infection was still active, Seattle patients were enrolled and then followed longitudinally. Here immunoSEQ multiplex PCR was the method, and the copy in TCRdb shows in-frame clones only, minus some. The sample includes roughly 200,000 clones, approximately 83% of them seen just once. This clone was observed many times. V lost 2 bases, J lost 5 bases, and 5 bases stayed unmatched. Germline assignment: CDR1 MNHEY and CDR2 SVGEGT. This CDR3 region has 14 residues. Sequencing input: peripheral blood. The sequence came from a woman aged 30 to 39 with COVID-19, enrolled during active disease. V and J are TRBV6-2 or TRBV6-3 and TRBJ1-1, with 7 bases lining up with TRBD1. The DNA of the CDR3 is TGTGCCAGCAGTTACCGGACAGGTGGGACTGAAGCTTTCTTT. It encodes CASSYRTGGTEAFF.